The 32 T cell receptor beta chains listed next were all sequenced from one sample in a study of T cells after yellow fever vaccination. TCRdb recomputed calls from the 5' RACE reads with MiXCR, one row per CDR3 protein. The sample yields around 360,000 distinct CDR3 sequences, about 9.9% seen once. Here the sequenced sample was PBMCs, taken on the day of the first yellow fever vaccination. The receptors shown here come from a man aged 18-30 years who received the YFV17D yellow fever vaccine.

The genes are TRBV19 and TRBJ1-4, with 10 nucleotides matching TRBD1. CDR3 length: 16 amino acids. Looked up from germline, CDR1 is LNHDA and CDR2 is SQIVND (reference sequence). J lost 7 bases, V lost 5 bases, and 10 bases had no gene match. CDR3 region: CASSQSPGQGREKLFF. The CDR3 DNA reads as TGTGCCAGTAGTCAATCCCCGGGACAGGGGCGTGAAAAACTGTTTTTT.

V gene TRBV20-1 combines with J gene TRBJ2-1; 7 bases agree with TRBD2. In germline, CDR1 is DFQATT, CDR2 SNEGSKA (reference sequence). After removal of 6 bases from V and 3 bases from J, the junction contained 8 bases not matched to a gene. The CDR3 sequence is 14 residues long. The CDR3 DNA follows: TGCAGTGCGCAGCGGGACGGAGGCTACAATGAGCAGTTCTTC. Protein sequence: CSAQRDGGYNEQFF.

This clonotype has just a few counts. CDR3 amino acids: CASSRGTDTEAFF. In DNA, the CDR3 is TGTGCCAGCAGCCGCGGGACAGACACTGAAGCTTTCTTT. The chain uses TRBV6-6 and TRBJ1-1; 7 nucleotides line up with TRBD1. The CDR3 contains 13 residues. The junction had 4 bases not matched to a gene; V was cut back by 6 bases and J by 3 bases. In germline, CDR1 is MNHNY, CDR2 SVGAGI (reference sequence).

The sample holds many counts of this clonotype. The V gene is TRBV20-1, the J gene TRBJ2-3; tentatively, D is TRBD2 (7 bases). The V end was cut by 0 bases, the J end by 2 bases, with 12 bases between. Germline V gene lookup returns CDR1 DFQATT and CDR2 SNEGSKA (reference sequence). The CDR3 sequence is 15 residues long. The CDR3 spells CSARDRRGLTDTQYF. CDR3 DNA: TGCAGTGCTAGAGATCGGCGGGGGCTCACAGATACGCAGTATTTT.

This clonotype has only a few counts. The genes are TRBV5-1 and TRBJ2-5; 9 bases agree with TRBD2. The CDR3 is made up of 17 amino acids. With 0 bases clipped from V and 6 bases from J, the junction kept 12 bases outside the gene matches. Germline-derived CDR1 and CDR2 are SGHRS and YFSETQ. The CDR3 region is CASSLDVRRGGRQTQYF. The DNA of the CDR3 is TGCGCCAGCAGCTTGGATGTTCGGCGGGGGGGCCGTCAGACCCAGTACTTC.

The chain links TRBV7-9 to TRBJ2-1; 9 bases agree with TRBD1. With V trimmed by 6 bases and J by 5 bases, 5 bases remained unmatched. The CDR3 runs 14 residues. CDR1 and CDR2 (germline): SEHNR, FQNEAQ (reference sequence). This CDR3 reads CASRVRDRDNEQFF. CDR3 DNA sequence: TGTGCCAGCAGAGTCCGGGACAGGGACAATGAGCAGTTCTTC.

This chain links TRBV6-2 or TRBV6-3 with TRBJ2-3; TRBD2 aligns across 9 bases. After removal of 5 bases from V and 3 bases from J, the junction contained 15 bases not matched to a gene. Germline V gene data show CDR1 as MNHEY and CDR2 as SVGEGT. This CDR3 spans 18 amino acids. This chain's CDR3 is CASSTLPAGGQRTDTQYF. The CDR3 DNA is TGTGCCAGCAGTACTCTACCCGCGGGGGGGCAGAGGACAGATACGCAGTATTTT.

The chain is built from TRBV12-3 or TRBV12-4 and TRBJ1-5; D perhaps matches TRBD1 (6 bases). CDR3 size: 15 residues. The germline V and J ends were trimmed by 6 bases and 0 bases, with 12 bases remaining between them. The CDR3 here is CASRPNRDSNQPQHF. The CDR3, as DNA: TGTGCCAGCAGACCGAACAGGGATAGCAATCAGCCCCAGCATTTT.

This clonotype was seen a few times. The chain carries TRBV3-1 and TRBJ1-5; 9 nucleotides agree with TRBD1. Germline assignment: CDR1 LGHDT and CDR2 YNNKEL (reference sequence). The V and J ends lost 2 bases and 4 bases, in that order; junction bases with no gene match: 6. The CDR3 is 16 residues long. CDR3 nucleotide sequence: TGTGCCAGCAGCCAAAATCTACAGGGGGCTAATCAGCCCCAGCATTTT. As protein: CASSQNLQGANQPQHF.

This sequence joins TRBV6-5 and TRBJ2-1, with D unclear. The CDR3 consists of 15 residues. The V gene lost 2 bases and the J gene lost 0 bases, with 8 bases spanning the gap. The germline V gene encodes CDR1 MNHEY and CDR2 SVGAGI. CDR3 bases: TGTGCCAGCAGTTACGGCCAGAGCTCCTACAATGAGCAGTTCTTC. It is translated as CASSYGQSSYNEQFF.

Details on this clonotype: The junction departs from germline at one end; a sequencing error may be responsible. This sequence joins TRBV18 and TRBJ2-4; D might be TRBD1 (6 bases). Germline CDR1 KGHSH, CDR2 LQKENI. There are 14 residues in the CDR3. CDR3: CAGSRQDFGDIQYF. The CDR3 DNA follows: TGTGCCGGCTCACGACAGGATTTCGGAGACATTCAGTACTTC.

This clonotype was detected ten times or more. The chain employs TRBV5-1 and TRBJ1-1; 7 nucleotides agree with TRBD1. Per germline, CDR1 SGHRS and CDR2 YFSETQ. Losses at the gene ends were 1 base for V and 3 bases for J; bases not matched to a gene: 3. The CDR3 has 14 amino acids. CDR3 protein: CASSLRQGHTEAFF. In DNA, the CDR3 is TGCGCCAGCAGCTTGCGACAGGGTCACACTGAAGCTTTCTTT.

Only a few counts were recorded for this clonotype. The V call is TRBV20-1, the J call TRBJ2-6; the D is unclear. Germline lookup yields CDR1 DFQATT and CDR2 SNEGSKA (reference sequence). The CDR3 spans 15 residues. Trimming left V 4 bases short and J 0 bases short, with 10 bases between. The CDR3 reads CSATYRDSGANVLTF. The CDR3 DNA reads TGCAGTGCTACATACAGAGACTCTGGGGCCAACGTCCTGACTTTC.

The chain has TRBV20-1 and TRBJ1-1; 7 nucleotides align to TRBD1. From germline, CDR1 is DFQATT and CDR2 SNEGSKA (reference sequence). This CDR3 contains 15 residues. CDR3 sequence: CSVGTEVFKSTEAFF. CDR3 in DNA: TGCAGCGTGGGGACAGAAGTATTCAAAAGCACTGAAGCTTTCTTT.

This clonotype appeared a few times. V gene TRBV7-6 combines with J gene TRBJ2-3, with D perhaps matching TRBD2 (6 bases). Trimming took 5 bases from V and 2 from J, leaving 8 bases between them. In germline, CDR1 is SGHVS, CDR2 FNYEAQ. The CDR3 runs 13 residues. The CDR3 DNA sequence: TGTGCCAGCAGCCCGGGACTCACAGATACGCAGTATTTT. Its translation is CASSPGLTDTQYF.

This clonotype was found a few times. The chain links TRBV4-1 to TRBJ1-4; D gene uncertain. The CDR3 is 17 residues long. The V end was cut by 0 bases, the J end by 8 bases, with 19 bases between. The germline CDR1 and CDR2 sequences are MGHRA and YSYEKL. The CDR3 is CASSQEYSGKLKEKLFF. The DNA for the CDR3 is TGCGCCAGCAGCCAAGAATACTCGGGGAAACTGAAAGAAAAACTGTTTTTT.

This CDR3 reads CSARDGGLSSPLHF. Written as DNA, the CDR3 is TGCAGTGCTAGAGATGGCGGCCTTAGTTCACCCCTCCACTTT. V usage is TRBV20-1 and J usage is TRBJ1-6; D call uncertain. This CDR3 is 14 amino acids long. V lost 0 bases and J 9 bases, leaving 12 bases between the germline ends. Looked up from germline, CDR1 is DFQATT and CDR2 is SNEGSKA (reference sequence).

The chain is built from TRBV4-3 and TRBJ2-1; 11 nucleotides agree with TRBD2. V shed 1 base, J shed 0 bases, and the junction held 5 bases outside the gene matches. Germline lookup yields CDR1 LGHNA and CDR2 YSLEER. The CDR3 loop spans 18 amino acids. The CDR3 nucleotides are TGCGCCAGCAGCCAAGGGGTAGCGGGGGGGGACTCCTACAATGAGCAGTTCTTC. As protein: CASSQGVAGGDSYNEQFF.

The CDR3 bases are TGTGCCAGCACCAACCCGAGGGAGGGAACTAGGGAGACCCAGTACTTC. This sequence encodes CASTNPREGTRETQYF. The chain uses TRBV7-8 and TRBJ2-5; 7 bases line up with TRBD2. This CDR3 contains 16 residues. Germline CDR1 reads SGHVS; CDR2 reads FQNEAQ. V shed 7 bases, J shed 5 bases, and the junction held 16 bases outside the gene matches.

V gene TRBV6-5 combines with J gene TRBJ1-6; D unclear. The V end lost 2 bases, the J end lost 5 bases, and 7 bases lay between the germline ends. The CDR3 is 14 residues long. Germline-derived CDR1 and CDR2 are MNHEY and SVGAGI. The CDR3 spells CASSYRVHNSPLHF. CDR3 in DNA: TGTGCCAGCAGTTACAGGGTCCATAATTCACCCCTCCACTTT.

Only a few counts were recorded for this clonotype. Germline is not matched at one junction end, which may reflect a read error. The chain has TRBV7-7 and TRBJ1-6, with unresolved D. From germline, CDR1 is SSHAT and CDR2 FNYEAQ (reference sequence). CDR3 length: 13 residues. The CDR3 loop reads CASSEDLNSPLHF. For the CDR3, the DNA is TGTGCTAGCAGCGAAGATTTGAATTCACCCCTCCACTTT.

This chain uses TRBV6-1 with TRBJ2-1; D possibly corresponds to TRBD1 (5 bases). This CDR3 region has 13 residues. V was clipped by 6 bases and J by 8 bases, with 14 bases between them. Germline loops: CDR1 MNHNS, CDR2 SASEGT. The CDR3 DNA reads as TGTGCCAGCAGCCCCGCAGGGTTAGATGAGCAGTTCTTC. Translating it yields CASSPAGLDEQFF.

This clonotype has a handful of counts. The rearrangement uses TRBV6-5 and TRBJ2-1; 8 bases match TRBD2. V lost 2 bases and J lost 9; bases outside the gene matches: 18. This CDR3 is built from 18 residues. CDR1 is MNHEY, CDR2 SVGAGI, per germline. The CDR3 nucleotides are TGTGCCAGCAGTTACGCCTCACGGGGGGGAGTCGGAAAGGGTGAGCAGTTCTTC. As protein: CASSYASRGGVGKGEQFF.

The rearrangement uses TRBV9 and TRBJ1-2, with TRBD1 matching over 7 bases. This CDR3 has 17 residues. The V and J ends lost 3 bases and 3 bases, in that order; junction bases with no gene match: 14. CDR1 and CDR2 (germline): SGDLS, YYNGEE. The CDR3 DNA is TGTGCCAGCAGCGCACCTATGACAGGGAGGGACCACTATGGCTACACCTTC. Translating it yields CASSAPMTGRDHYGYTF. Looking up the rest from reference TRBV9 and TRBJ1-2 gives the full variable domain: DSGVTQTPKHLITATGQRVTLRCSPRSGDLSVYWYQQSLDQGLQFLIQYYNGEERAKGNILERFSAQQFPDLHSELNLSSLELGDSALYFCASSAPMTGRDHYGYTFGSGTRLTVV.

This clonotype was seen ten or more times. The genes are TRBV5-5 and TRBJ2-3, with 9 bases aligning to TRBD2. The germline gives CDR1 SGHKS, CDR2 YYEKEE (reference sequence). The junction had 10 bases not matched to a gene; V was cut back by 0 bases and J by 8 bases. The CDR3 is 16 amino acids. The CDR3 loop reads CASSLVWRGGLGTQYF. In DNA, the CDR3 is TGTGCCAGCAGCTTGGTCTGGCGGGGGGGTCTAGGTACGCAGTATTTT.

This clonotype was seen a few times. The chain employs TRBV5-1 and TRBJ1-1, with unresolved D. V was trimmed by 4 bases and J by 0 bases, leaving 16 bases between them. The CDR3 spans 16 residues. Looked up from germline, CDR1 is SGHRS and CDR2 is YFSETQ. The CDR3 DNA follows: TGCGCCAGCAGCCTAGTAGCAGGCGGCCTGAACACTGAAGCTTTCTTT. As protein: CASSLVAGGLNTEAFF. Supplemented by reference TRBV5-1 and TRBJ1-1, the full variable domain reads KAGVTQTPRYLIKTRGQQVTLSCSPISGHRSVSWYQQTPGQGLQFLFEYFSETQRNKGNFPGRFSGRQFSNSRSEMNVSTLELGDSALYLCASSLVAGGLNTEAFFGQGTRLTVV.

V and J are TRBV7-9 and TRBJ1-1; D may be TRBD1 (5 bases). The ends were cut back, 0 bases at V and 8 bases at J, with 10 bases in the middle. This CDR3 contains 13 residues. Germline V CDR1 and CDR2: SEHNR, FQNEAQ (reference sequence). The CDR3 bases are TGTGCCAGCAGCTTAGCGCCCAGGGTAGAAGCTTTCTTT. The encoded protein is CASSLAPRVEAFF.

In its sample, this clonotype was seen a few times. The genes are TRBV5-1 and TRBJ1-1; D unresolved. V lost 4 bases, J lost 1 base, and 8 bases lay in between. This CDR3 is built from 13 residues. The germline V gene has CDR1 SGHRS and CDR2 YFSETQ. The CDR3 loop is CASSGRENTEAFF. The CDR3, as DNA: TGCGCCAGCAGCGGACGGGAGAACACTGAAGCTTTCTTT.

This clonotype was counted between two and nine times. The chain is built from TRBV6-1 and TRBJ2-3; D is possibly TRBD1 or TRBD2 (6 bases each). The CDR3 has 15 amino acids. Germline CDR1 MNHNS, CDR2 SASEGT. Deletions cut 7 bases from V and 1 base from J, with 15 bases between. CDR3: CASNPGGGGTDTQYF. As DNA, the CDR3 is TGTGCCAGCAACCCCGGGGGCGGGGGCACAGATACGCAGTATTTT.

CDR3 sequence: CASSRSEESSYEQYV. CDR3 DNA sequence: TGTGCCAGCAGCCGGAGCGAGGAGAGCTCCTACGAGCAGTACGTC. This chain uses TRBV6-1 with TRBJ2-7; no clear D gene. V lost 6 bases and J lost 0, with 15 bases in between. The V gene's germline CDR1 is MNHNS and CDR2 SASEGT. There are 15 residues in the CDR3.

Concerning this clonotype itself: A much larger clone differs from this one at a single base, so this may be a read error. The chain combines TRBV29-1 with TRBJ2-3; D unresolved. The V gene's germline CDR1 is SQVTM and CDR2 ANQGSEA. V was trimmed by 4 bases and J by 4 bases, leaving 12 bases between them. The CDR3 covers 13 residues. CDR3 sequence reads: CSVAPRHADTQYF. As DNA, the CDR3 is TGCAGCGTTGCCCCTCGACACGCAGATACGCAGTATTTT.

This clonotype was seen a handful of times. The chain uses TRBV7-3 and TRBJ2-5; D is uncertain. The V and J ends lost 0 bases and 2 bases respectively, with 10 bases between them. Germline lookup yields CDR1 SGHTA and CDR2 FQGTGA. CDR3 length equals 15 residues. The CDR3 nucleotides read TGTGCCAGCAGCTTAACGTCGGACGAGCAAGAGACCCAGTACTTC. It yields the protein CASSLTSDEQETQYF. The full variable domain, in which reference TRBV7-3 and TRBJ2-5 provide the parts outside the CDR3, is GAGVSQTPSNKVTEKGKYVELRCDPISGHTALYWYRQSLGQGPEFLIYFQGTGAADDSGLPNDRFFAVRPEGSVSTLKIQRTERGDSAVYLCASSLTSDEQETQYFGPGTRLLVL.